This T cell receptor beta chain was captured in a study of T cell responses to AZD1222 COVID-19 vaccine. As concerns this clone: What it recognizes is unknown.

The germline V and J ends were trimmed by 1 base and 2 bases, with 11 bases remaining between them. This CDR3 comprises 15 residues. The germline CDR1 and CDR2 sequences are SGHTA and FQGNSA. Study-wide results and caveats: Seropositive status at baseline applied to only five or six AZD1222 recipients. Donors were largely white British and mainly female; clonal diversity was possibly underestimated.

TCRdb's copy holds only in-frame clones and misses some; the assay was immunoSEQ multiplex PCR. The repertoire holds around 99,000 clones, with around 90% as singletons. The source of this sequence is an adult in good health. The chain couples TRBV7-2 to TRBJ1-2, with a possible D match to TRBD1 (5 bases). The sample consisted of peripheral blood, taken on day 0 of AZD1222 vaccination. The CDR3 spells CASSLVGGINYGYTF. In DNA form, the CDR3 reads TGTGCCAGCAGCTTAGTGGGGGGAATAAACTATGGCTACACCTTC.